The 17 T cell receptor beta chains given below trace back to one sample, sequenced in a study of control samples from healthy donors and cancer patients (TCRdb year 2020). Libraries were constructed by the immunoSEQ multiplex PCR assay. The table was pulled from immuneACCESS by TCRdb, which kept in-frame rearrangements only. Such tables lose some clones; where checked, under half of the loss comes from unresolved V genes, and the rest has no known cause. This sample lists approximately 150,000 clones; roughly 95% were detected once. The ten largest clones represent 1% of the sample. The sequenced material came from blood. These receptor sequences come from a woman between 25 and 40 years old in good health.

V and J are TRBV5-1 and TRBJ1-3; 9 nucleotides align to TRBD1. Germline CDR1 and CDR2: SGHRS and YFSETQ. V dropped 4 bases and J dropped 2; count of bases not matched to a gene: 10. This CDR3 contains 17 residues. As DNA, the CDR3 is TGCGCCAGCAGCGCAAGCACAGGGACAGGGCCTGGAAACACCATATATTTT. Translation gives CASSASTGTGPGNTIYF.

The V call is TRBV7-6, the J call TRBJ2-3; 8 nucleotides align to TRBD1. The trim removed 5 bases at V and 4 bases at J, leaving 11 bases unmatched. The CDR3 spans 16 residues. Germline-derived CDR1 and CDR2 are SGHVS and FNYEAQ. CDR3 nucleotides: TGTGCCAGCAGCCCAAGGCAGGGGGCCTCCCCAGATACGCAGTATTTT. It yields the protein CASSPRQGASPDTQYF.

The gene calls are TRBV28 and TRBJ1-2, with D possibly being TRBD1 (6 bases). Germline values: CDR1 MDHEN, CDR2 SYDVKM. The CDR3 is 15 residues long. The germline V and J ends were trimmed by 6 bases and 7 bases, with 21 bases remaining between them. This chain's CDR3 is CASSLLPPGVVGYTF. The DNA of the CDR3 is TGTGCCAGCAGCCTACTCCCCCCAGGGGTGGTTGGCTACACCTTC.

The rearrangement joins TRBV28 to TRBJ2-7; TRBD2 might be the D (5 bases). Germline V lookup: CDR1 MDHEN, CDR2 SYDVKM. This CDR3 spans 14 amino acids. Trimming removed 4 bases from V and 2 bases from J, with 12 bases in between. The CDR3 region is CASSSAGMAYEQYF. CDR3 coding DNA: TGTGCCAGCAGTTCCGCCGGGATGGCCTACGAGCAGTACTTC.

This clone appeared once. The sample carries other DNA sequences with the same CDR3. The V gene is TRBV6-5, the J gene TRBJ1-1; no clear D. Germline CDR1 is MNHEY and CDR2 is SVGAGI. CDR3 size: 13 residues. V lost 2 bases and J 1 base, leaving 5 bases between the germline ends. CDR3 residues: CASSYTANTEAFF. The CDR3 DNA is TGTGCCAGCAGTTACACTGCGAACACTGAAGCTTTCTTT.

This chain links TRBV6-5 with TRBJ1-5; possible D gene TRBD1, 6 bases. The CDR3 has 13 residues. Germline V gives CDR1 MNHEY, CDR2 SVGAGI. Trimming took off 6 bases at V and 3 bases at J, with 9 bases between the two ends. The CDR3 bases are TGTGCCAGCAGGGGACACATCAATCAGCCCCAGCATTTT. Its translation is CASRGHINQPQHF.

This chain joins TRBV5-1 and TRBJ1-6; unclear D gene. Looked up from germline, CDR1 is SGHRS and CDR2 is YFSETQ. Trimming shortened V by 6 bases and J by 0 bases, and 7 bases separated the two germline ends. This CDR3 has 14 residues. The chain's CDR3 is CASTSSSYNSPLHF. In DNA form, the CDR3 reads TGCGCCAGCACGAGTTCCTCCTATAATTCACCCCTCCACTTT.

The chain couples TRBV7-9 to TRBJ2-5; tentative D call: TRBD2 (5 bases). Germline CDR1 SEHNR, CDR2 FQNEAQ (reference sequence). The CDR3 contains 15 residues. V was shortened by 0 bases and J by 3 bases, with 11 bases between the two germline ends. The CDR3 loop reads CASSLAGTGEETQYF. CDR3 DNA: TGTGCCAGCAGCTTAGCGGGCACCGGGGAAGAGACCCAGTACTTC.

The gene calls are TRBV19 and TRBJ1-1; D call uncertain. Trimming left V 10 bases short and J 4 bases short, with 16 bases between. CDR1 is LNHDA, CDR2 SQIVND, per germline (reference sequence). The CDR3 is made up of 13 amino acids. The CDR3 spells CATYTNRATEAFF. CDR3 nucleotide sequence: TGTGCCACTTATACAAATCGAGCCACTGAAGCTTTCTTT.

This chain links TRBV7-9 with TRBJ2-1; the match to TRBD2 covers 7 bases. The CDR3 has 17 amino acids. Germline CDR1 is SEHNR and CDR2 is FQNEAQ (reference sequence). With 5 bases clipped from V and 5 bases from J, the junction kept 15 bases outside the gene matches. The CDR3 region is CASSENRLALKDNEQFF. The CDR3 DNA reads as TGTGCCAGCAGCGAAAACAGACTAGCCCTAAAGGACAATGAGCAGTTCTTC.

CDR3 bases: TGTGCCAGTAACCGGGACAGGGTTAACAATGAGCAGTTCTTC. This translates into CASNRDRVNNEQFF. V usage is TRBV27 and J usage is TRBJ2-1; 9 positions match TRBD1. The CDR3 spans 14 residues. V lost 9 bases to trimming and J lost 5 bases; unmatched junction nucleotides: 8. Germline V gene sequence: CDR1 MNHEY, CDR2 SMNVEV (reference sequence).

The CDR3 spells CATAGGLEPQHF. The CDR3 DNA sequence: TGTGCCACCGCCGGGGGATTGGAGCCCCAGCATTTT. The rearrangement links TRBV15 to TRBJ1-5; TRBD1 might be the D (5 bases). V was shortened by 8 bases and J by 8 bases, with 13 bases between the two germline ends. Per the germline V gene, CDR1 is LNHNV and CDR2 is YYDKDF (reference sequence). CDR3 size: 12 residues.

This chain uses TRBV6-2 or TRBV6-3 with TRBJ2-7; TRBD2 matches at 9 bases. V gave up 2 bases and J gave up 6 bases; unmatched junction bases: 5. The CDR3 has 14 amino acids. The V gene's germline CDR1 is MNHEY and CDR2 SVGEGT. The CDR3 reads CASSYVAGAGEQYF. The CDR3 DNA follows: TGTGCCAGCAGTTACGTAGCGGGAGCGGGCGAGCAGTACTTC.

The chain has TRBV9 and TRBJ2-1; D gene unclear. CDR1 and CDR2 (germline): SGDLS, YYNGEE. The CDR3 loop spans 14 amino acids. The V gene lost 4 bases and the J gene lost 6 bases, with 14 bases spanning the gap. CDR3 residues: CASSSRTIGNEQFF. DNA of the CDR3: TGTGCCAGCAGCTCCCGAACAATAGGCAATGAGCAGTTCTTC.

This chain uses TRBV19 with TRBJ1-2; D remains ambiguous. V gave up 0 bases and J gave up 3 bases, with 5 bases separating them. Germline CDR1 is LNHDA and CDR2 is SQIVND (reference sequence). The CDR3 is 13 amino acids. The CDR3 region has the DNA TGTGCCAGTAGTATAGATCTCGACTATGGCTACACCTTC. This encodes CASSIDLDYGYTF.

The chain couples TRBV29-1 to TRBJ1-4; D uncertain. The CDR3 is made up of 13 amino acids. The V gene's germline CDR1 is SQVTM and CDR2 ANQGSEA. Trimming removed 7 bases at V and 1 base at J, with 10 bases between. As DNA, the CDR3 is TGCAGCGCCCGGTCCGGAACTAATGAAAAACTGTTTTTT. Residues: CSARSGTNEKLFF.

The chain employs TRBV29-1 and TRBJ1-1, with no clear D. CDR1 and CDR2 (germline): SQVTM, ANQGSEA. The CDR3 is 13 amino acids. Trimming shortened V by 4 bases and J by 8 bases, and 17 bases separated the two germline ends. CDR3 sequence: CSVGPARNQEAFF. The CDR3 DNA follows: TGCAGCGTTGGCCCGGCAAGGAACCAAGAAGCTTTCTTT.